The clone carrying this T cell receptor (beta chain) was observed a few times. No antigen is known for it. This entry comes from a study of HIV-infected patients and healthy controls. General study points: Eight alpha and eight beta V genes differed significantly in mean usage between HIV-infected patients and controls. Healthy controls carried many MAIT alpha-chain CDR3s, while HIV+ repertoires had few. Size-matching overweighted rare events from HIV-infected data when comparing patients with controls.

Around 450 ng RNA was reverse transcribed with alpha and beta constant-region primers. Using multiplexing indices, alpha and beta chain libraries were generated apart by chain-specific third strand synthesis. One entry per CDR3 protein results from TCRdb running MiXCR on the 5' RACE reads. The sample holds some 7,600 distinct CDR3 sequences; 8% are singletons and the top ten take about 9.9%. The repertoire came from unfractionated whole blood and reflected all unsorted peripheral T cells. Germline V lookup: CDR1 KGHSH, CDR2 LQKENI. V lost 1 base to trimming and J lost 0 bases; unmatched junction nucleotides: 6. The length of the CDR3 is 17 residues.

This sample comprised blood, obtained before antiretroviral therapy. V and J are TRBV18 and TRBJ2-5; TRBD2 agrees at 9 bases. The receptor was isolated from an adult with HIV infection. Here the CDR3 reads CASSPRWASGDQETQYF. The CDR3 bases are TGTGCCAGCTCACCACGGTGGGCTAGCGGGGACCAAGAGACCCAGTACTTC.